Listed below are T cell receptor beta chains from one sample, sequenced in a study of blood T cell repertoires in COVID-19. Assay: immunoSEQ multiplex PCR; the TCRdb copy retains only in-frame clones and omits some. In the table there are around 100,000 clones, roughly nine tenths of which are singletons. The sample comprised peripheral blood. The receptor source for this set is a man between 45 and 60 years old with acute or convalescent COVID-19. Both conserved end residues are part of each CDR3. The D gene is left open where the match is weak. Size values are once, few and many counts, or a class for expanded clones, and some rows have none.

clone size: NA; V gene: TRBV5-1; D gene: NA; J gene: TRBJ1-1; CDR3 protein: CASSLGGRIGSEAFF; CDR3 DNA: TGCGCCAGCAGCTTGGGGGGGCGGATTGGGTCTGAAGCTTTCTTT
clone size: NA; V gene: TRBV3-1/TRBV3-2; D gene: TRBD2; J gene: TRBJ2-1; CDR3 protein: CASTQAGGGNEQFF; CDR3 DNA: TGTGCCAGCACCCAAGCGGGAGGAGGCAATGAGCAGTTCTTC
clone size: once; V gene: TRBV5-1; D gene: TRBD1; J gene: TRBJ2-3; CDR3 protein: CASTNRGDTQYF; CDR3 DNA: TGCGCCAGCACCAACAGGGGTGATACGCAGTATTTT
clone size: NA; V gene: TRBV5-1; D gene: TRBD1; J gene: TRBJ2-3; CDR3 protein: CASSLGDRGHTDTQYF; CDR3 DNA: TGCGCCAGCAGCTTGGGAGACAGGGGGCACACAGATACGCAGTATTTT
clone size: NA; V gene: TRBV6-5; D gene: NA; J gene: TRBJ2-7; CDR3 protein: CASSYGGGPSYEQYF; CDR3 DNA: TGTGCCAGCAGTTACGGGGGGGGCCCCTCCTACGAGCAGTACTTC
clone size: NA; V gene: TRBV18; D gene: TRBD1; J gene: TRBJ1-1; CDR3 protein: CASSPTDRVKAEAFF; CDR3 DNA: TGTGCCAGCTCACCAACGGACAGGGTTAAGGCTGAAGCTTTCTTT
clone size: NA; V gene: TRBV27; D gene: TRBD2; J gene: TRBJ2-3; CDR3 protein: CASSSGTSGGASTDTQYF; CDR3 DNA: TGTGCCAGCAGTTCAGGGACTAGCGGGGGGGCTAGCACAGATACGCAGTATTTT
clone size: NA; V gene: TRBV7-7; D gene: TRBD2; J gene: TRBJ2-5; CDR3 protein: CASSSLRGGETQYF; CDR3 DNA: TGTGCCAGCAGCTCCCTCCGGGGGGGGGAGACCCAGTACTTC
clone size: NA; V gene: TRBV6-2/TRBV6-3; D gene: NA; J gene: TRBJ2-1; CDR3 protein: CASSLSEEQFF; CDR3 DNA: TGTGCCAGCAGTCTTAGCGAAGAGCAGTTCTTC
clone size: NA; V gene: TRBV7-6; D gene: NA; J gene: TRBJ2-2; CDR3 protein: CASSLAEGTGELFF; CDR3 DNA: TGTGCCAGCAGCTTAGCTGAGGGCACCGGGGAGCTGTTTTTT
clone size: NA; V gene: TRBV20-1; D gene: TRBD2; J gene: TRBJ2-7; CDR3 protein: CSASPSGINEQYF; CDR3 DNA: TGCAGTGCTAGTCCTAGCGGGATCAACGAGCAGTACTTC
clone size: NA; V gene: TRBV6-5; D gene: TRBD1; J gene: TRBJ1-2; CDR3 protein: CASSYGQGIRGYTF; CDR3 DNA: TGTGCCAGCAGTTACGGACAGGGTATTCGCGGCTACACCTTC
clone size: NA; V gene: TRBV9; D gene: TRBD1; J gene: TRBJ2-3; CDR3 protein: CASSVLQGVGTDTQYF; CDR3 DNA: TGTGCCAGCAGCGTATTGCAGGGGGTGGGCACAGATACGCAGTATTTT
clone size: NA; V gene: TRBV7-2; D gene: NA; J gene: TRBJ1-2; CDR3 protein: CASTFSGTGYGGATGYTF; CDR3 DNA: TGTGCCAGCACCTTTTCGGGAACAGGATACGGCGGGGCAACTGGCTACACCTTC
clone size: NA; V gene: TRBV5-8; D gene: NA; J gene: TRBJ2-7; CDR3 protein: CASKLIGGILYEQYF; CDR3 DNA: TGTGCCAGCAAATTGATCGGCGGGATCCTCTACGAGCAGTACTTC
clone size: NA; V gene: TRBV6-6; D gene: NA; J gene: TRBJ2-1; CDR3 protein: CASSTRTDNEQFF; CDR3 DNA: TGTGCCAGCAGTACACGGACAGACAATGAGCAGTTCTTC
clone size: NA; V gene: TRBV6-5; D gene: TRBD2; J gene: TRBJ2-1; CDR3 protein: CASSLTSGSPYNEQFF; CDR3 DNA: TGTGCCAGCAGTTTAACTAGCGGGAGCCCATACAATGAGCAGTTCTTC
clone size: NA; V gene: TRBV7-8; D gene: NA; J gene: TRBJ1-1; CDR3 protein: CASSLEFGLGGAFF; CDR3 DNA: TGTGCCAGCAGCTTAGAGTTCGGCCTGGGGGGAGCTTTCTTT
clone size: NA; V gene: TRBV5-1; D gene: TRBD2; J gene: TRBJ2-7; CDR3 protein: CASSLNVGVSGRNHEQYF; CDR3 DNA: TGCGCCAGCAGCTTGAATGTTGGGGTCAGCGGGAGAAATCACGAGCAGTACTTC
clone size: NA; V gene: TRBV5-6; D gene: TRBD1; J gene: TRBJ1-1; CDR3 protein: CASSSAMDRANTEAFF; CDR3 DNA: TGTGCCAGCAGCTCGGCGATGGACAGGGCGAACACTGAAGCTTTCTTT
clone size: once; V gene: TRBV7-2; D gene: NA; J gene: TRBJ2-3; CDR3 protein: CASSARPRPTDGTQYF; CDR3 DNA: TGTGCCAGCAGCGCACGACCTCGCCCCACAGATGGTACGCAGTATTTT
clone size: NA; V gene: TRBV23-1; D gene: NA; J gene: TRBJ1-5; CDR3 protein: CASSQGQPQHF; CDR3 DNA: TGCGCCAGCAGCCAGGGTCAGCCCCAGCATTTT
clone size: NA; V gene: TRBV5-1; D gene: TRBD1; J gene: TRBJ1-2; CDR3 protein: CASSSGTGDYGYTF; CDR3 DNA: TGCGCCAGCAGCTCCGGGACAGGGGACTATGGCTACACCTTC
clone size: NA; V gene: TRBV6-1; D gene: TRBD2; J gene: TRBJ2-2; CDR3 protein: CASSVAGGIVGELFF; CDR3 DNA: TGTGCCAGCAGTGTAGCGGGAGGTATCGTGGGGGAGCTGTTTTTT
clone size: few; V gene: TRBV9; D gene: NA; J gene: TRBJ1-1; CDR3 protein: CASSVRPGVGTEAFF; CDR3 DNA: TGTGCCAGCAGCGTTCGACCGGGAGTGGGCACTGAAGCTTTCTTT
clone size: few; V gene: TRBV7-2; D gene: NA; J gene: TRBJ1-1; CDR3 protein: CASSSQTQMNTEAFF; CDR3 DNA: TGTGCCAGCAGCTCACAGACCCAGATGAACACTGAAGCTTTCTTT
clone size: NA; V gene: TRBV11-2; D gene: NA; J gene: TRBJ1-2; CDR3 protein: CASSLDHRLYGYTF; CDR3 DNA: TGTGCCAGCAGCTTAGATCACAGGCTCTATGGCTACACCTTC
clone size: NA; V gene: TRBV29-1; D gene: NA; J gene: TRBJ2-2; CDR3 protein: CSVRRENTGELFF; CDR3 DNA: TGCAGCGTTCGTAGAGAGAACACCGGGGAGCTGTTTTTT
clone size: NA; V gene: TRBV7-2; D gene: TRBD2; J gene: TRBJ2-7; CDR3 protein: CASSFSGSWEQYF; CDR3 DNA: TGTGCCAGCAGCTTCAGCGGGAGTTGGGAGCAGTACTTC
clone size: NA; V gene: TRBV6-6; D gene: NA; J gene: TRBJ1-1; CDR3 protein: CAINRLNTEAFF; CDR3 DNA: TGTGCCATCAACAGGTTGAACACTGAAGCTTTCTTT
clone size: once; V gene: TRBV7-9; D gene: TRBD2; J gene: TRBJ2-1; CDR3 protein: CASSPGLAGFNEQFF; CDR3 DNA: TGTGCCAGCAGCCCTGGACTAGCGGGATTCAATGAGCAGTTCTTC
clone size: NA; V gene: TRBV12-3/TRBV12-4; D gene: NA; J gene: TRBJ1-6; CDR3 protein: CASRTLYNSPLHF; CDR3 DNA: TGTGCCAGCCGGACACTTTATAATTCACCCCTCCACTTT
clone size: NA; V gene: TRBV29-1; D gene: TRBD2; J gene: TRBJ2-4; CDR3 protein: CSVEEPLAGVDIQYF; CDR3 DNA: TGCAGCGTTGAAGAACCCCTAGCGGGAGTGGACATTCAGTACTTC
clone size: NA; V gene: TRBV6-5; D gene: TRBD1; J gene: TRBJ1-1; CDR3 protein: CASSSGQGTEAFF; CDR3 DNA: TGTGCCAGCAGTTCGGGACAGGGTACTGAAGCTTTCTTT
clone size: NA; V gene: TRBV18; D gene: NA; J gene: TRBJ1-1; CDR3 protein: CASSSFGRPEAFF; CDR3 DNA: TGTGCCAGCTCAAGCTTCGGCAGGCCTGAAGCTTTCTTT
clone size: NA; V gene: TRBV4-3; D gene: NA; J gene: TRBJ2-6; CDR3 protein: CASSQDRNSGANVLTF; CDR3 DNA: TGCGCCAGCAGCCAAGATCGTAACTCTGGGGCCAACGTCCTGACTTTC
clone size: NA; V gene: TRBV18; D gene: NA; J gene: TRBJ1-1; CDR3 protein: CASSPGLNTEAFF; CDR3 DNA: TGTGCCAGCTCACCAGGGCTGAACACTGAAGCTTTCTTT
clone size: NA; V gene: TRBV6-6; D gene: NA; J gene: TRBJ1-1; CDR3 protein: CASSSDRKNTEAFF; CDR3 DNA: TGTGCCAGCAGTTCCGACAGGAAGAACACTGAAGCTTTCTTT
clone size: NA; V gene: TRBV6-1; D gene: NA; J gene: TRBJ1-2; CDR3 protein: CASSELAGARGYTF; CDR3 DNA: TGTGCCAGCAGTGAACTCGCAGGCGCTCGGGGCTACACCTTC
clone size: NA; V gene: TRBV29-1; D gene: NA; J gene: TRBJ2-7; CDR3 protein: CSASGDSSYEQYF; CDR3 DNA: TGCAGCGCGTCGGGAGATAGCTCCTACGAGCAGTACTTC
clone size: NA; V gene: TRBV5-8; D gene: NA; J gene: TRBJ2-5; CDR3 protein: CASSLSTRKETQYF; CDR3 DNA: TGTGCCAGCAGCCTAAGTACTAGAAAAGAGACCCAGTACTTC
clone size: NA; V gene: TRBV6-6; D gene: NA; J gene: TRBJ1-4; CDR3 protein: CASSAAGEKLFF; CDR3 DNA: TGTGCCAGCAGTGCCGCAGGTGAAAAACTGTTTTTT
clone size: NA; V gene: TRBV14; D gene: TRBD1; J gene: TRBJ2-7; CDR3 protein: CASSYRDRGFTYEQYF; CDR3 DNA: TGTGCCAGCAGCTACCGGGACAGGGGATTCACCTACGAGCAGTACTTC
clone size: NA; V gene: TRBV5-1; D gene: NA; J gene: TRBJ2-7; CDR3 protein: CASSLARAIGSYEQYF; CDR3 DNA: TGCGCCAGCAGCTTGGCCAGGGCTATCGGCTCCTACGAGCAGTACTTC
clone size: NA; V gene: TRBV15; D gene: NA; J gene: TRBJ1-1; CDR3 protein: CATSSPGGTEAFF; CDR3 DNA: TGTGCCACCAGCTCCCCAGGAGGCACTGAAGCTTTCTTT
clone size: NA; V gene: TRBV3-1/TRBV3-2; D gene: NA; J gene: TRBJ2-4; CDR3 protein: CASSRTDDIQYF; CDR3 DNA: TGTGCCAGCAGCAGAACTGATGACATTCAGTACTTC
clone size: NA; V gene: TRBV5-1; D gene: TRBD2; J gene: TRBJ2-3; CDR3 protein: CASSLAKGLVSPDTQYF; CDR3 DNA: TGCGCCAGCAGCTTGGCCAAAGGACTAGTTAGCCCAGATACGCAGTATTTT
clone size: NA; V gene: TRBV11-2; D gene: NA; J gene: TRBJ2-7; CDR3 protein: CASQGGPYEQYF; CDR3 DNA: TGTGCCAGCCAAGGAGGCCCCTACGAGCAGTACTTC
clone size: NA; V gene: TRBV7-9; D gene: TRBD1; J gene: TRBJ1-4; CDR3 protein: CASSPRQGGKLFF; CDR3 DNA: TGTGCCAGCAGCCCGCGACAGGGGGGAAAACTGTTTTTT
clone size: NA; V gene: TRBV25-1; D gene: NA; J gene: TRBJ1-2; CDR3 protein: CASSASGWGTNYGYTF; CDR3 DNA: TGTGCCAGCAGTGCCTCGGGGTGGGGAACTAACTATGGCTACACCTTC
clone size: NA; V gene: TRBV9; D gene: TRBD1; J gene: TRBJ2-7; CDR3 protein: CASSPRQGAYEQYF; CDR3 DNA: TGTGCCAGCAGCCCCCGACAGGGCGCCTACGAGCAGTACTTC
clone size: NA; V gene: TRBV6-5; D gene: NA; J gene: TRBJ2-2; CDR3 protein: CASSYSAGTGELFF; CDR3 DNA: TGTGCCAGCAGTTACTCCGCCGGGACCGGGGAGCTGTTTTTT
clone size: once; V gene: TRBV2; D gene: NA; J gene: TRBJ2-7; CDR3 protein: CASTDNYEQYF; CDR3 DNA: TGTGCCAGCACTGACAACTACGAGCAGTACTTC
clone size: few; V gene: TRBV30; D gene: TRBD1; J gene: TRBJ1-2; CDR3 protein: CASRTGDLYGYTF; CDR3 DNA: TGTGCCTCCAGGACAGGAGATTTGTATGGCTACACCTTC
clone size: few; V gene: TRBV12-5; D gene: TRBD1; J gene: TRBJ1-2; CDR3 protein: CASGLDKGQGLWYGYTF; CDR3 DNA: TGTGCTAGTGGTTTAGATAAAGGACAGGGCCTTTGGTATGGCTACACCTTC